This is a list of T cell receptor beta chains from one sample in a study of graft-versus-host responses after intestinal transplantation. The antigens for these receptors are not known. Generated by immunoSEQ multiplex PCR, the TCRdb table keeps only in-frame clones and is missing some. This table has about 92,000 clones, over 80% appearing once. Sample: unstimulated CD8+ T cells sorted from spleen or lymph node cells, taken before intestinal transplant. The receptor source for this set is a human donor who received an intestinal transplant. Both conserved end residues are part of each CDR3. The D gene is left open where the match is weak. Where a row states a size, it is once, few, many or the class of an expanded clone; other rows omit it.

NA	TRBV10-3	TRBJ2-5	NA	TGTGCCATCAGTGAAATTAGAGGGGAAGAGACCCAGTACTTC	CAISEIRGEETQYF
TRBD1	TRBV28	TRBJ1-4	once	TGTGCCAGCAGTTTATCTTGGGCAGGGGGTGAAAAACTGTTTTTT	CASSLSWAGGEKLFF
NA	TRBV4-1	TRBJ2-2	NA	TGCGCCAGCAGCCAGCACTCTAACACCGGGGAGCTGTTTTTT	CASSQHSNTGELFF
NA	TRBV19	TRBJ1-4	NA	TGTGCCAGTAGTCCAGGAGGAGGTAATGAAAAACTGTTTTTT	CASSPGGGNEKLFF
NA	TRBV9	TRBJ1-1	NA	TGTGCCAGCAGCGTAGAGGACTCCAACACTGAAGCTTTCTTT	CASSVEDSNTEAFF
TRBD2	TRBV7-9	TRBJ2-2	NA	TGTGCCAGCAGCTTAGGACTAGCGGGCTTCACCGGGGAGCTGTTTTTT	CASSLGLAGFTGELFF
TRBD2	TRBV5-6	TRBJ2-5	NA	TGTGCCAGCAGCTTGAGACTAGCCAATCTGTACTTC	CASSLRLANLYF
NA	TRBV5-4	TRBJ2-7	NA	TGTGCCAGCAGCTTGGCACTAGCCGACGAGCAGTACTTC	CASSLALADEQYF
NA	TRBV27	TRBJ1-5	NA	TGTGCCAGCAGTTTATACCTTCCCCCTTTGATTGGGAATCAGCCCCAGCATTTT	CASSLYLPPLIGNQPQHF
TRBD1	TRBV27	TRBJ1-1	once	TGTGCCAGCAGTTTATCTGTTCGGACAGGGTTGGTCACTGAAGCTTTCTTT	CASSLSVRTGLVTEAFF
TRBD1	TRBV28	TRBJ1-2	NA	TGTGCCAGCAGTCAAGGACAGGGCGGCTATGGCTACACCTTC	CASSQGQGGYGYTF
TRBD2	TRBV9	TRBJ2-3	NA	TGTGCCAGCAGCGTAGCTGGATGGGCTAGCGGGCTTCGGGGCACAGATACGCAGTATTTT	CASSVAGWASGLRGTDTQYF
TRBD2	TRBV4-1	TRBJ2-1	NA	TGCGCCAGCAGCCAAGAGGAGCGGGGGGGCTACAATGAGCAGTTCTTC	CASSQEERGGYNEQFF
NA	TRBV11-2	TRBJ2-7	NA	TGTGCCAGCAGCTTAGGCGCAGTCCACCAATCCTCCTACGAGCAGTACTTC	CASSLGAVHQSSYEQYF
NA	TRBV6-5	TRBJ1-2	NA	TGTGCCAGCAGTTACTCAGGCAGTTCTAACTATGGCTACACCTTC	CASSYSGSSNYGYTF
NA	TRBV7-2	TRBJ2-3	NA	TGTGCCAGCAGCATCTGGACAGACACAGATACGCAGTATTTT	CASSIWTDTDTQYF
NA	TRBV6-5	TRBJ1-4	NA	TGTGCCAGCAGCCCGACTGCCTATAATGAAAAACTGTTTTTT	CASSPTAYNEKLFF
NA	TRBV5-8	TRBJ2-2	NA	TGTGCCAGCAGCTTGGCTACGACAGGTGCCACGAACACCGGGGAGCTGTTTTTT	CASSLATTGATNTGELFF
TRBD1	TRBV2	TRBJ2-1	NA	TGTGCCAGCGTCCGGACAGGGGGGTGGAATGAGCAGTTCTTC	CASVRTGGWNEQFF
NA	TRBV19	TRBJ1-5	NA	TGTGCCAGTAGTATTATGGGTAATCAGCCCCAGCATTTT	CASSIMGNQPQHF
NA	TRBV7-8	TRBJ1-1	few	TGTGCCAGCAGCCGTCCCGGGGGGCAGAAGACTGAAGCTTTCTTT	CASSRPGGQKTEAFF
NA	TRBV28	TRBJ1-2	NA	TGTGCCAGCAGTTTATTGGGCGCGATGGGTGGCTACACCTTC	CASSLLGAMGGYTF
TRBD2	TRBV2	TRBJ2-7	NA	TGTGCCAGCAGTGAAGTACTAGCGGTTGTATACGAGCAGTACTTC	CASSEVLAVVYEQYF
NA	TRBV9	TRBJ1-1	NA	TGTGCCAGCAGCGTAGGGGCCGCTCCACAGTATGAAGCTTTCTTT	CASSVGAAPQYEAFF
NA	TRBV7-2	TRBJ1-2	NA	TGTGCCAGCAGCTTAGAAGGCTATGGCTACACCTTC	CASSLEGYGYTF
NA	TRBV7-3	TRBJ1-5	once	TGTGCCAGCAGCTTAGGGGGGCAGGATCAGCCCCAGCATTTT	CASSLGGQDQPQHF
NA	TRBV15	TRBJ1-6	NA	TGTGCCACCAGCAGGATGGGACGGTTCAGGACCAGCTCCTATAATTCACCCCTCCACTTT	CATSRMGRFRTSSYNSPLHF
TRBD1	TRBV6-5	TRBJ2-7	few	TGTGCCAGCCTGACAGGGATCCCCTCCTACGAGCAGTACTTC	CASLTGIPSYEQYF
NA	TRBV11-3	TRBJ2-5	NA	TGTGCCAGCAGCACGGGCCAAGAGACCCAGTACTTC	CASSTGQETQYF
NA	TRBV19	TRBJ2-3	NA	TGTGCCAGTAGTATACCCCTCGGGACGCAAGATACGCAGTATTTT	CASSIPLGTQDTQYF
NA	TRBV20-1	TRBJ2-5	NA	TGCAGTGCTATGAGCGTAGAGACCCAGTACTTC	CSAMSVETQYF
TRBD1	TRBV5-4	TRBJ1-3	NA	TGTGCCAGCAGCTTGCACGGCGGGACAGGGGGAAACACCATATATTTT	CASSLHGGTGGNTIYF
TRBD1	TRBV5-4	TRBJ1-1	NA	TGTGCCAGCAGCTCCCGATACAGGGGGGACACTGAAGCTTTCTTT	CASSSRYRGDTEAFF
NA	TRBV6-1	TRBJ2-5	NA	TGTGCCAGCATTCAATCGTGGACAGAAAAGACCCAGTACTTC	CASIQSWTEKTQYF
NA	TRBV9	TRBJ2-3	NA	TGTGCCAGCAGCGTCGGGGGCTCTCGCACAGATACGCAGTATTTT	CASSVGGSRTDTQYF
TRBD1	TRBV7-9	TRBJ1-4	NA	TGTGCCAGCAGCCCTGACAGGGGTGAAGAAAAACTGTTTTTT	CASSPDRGEEKLFF
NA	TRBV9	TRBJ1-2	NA	TGTGCCAGCAGCCCCCCGGACGGCTATGGCTACACCTTC	CASSPPDGYGYTF
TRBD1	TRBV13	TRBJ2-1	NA	TGTGCCAGCAGCATTAACAGGGACAGACTGACCTACAATGAGCAGTTCTTC	CASSINRDRLTYNEQFF
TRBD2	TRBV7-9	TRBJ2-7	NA	TGTGCCAGCAGCTCCATCATGGGACTAGCGGGAGAAGGTTACGAGCAGTACTTC	CASSSIMGLAGEGYEQYF
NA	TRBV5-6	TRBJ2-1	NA	TGTGCCAGCAGCTTGGGGGGCGGTGAGCAGTTCTTC	CASSLGGGEQFF
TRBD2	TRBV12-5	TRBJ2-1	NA	TGTGCTAGTGGTTTTACTAGCGGGGGCCTAGACAATGAGCAGTTCTTC	CASGFTSGGLDNEQFF
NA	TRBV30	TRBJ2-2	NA	TGTGCCTGGAGTGTAACGACATTGAGAGGGGAGCTGTTTTTT	CAWSVTTLRGELFF
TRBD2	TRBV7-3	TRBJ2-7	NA	TGTGCCAGCAGCTACGCGGGAGGCGGCGCCTACGAGCAGTACTTC	CASSYAGGGAYEQYF
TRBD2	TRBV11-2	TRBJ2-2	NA	TGTGCCAGCAGCTGGGGACTAGCGGGAGGGGTCGCCGGGGAGCTGTTTTTT	CASSWGLAGGVAGELFF
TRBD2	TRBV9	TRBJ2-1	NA	TGTGCCAGCAGCGTCCTGACTAGCGGGGCCGACGATGAGCAGTTCTTC	CASSVLTSGADDEQFF
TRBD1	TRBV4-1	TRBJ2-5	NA	TGCGCCAGCAGCCAAGACGGGACAGGGGGAGGGGAGACCCAGTACTTC	CASSQDGTGGGETQYF
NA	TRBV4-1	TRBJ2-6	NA	TGCGCCAGCAGTAGTGGGGCCAACGTCCTGACTTTC	CASSSGANVLTF
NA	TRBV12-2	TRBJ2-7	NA	TGTGCAAGTCGCTTAGAGAAGGGGACAGGGGGGTACGAGCAGTACTTC	CASRLEKGTGGYEQYF
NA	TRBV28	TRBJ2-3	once	TGTGCCAGCAGTTTATCTCCTAGCGTACCTAGCACAGATACGCAGTATTTT	CASSLSPSVPSTDTQYF
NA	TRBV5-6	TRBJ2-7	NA	TGTGCCAGCAGCTTGGGGGCATGGGGGCAGTACTTC	CASSLGAWGQYF
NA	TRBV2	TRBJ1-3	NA	TGTGCCAGCAGTGAAACAGACGGGAACACCATATATTTT	CASSETDGNTIYF
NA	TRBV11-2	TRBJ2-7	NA	TGTGCCAGCAGCGCCCGGACCGATTCCTACGAGCAGTACTTC	CASSARTDSYEQYF
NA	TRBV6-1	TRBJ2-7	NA	TGTGCCAGCAGGAGCGGACAGCTCTCCTACGAGCAGTACTTC	CASRSGQLSYEQYF
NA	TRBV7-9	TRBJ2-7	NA	TGTGCCAGCAGCTTAGTGACGGGGCCCCACTACGAGCAGTACTTC	CASSLVTGPHYEQYF
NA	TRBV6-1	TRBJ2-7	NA	TGTGCCAGCAGTGAAAGCAAAGGGGGCTCCTACGAGCAGTACTTC	CASSESKGGSYEQYF
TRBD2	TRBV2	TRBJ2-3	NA	TGTGCCAGCAGTGGCGGGACTAGCGGCACAGATACGCAGTATTTT	CASSGGTSGTDTQYF
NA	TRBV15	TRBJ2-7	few	TGTGCCACCAGCAGAATGCCCAGGGGCCTGGGGGAGCAGTACTTC	CATSRMPRGLGEQYF